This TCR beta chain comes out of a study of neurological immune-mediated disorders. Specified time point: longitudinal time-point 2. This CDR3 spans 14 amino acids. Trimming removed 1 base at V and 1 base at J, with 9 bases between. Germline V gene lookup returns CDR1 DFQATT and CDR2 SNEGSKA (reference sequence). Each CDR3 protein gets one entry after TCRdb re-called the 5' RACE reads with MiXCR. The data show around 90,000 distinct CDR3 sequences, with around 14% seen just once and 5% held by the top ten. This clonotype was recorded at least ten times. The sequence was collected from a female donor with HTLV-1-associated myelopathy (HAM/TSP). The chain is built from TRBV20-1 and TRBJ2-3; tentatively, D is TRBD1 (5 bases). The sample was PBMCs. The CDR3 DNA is TGCAGTGCTAGAGGGACAACCCGCACAGATACGCAGTATTTT. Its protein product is CSARGTTRTDTQYF.